The clone carrying this T cell receptor beta chain was observed at least ten times. Its matching antigen is unknown. MiXCR, applied by TCRdb to the PCR reads, yields one record per CDR3 protein. This table has tens of thousands of distinct CDR3 sequences, about a sixth appearing once. V lost 3 bases and J 3 bases, leaving 15 bases between the germline ends. This CDR3 comprises 17 residues. The germline gives CDR1 SGHVS, CDR2 FNYEAQ. Naive CD8 library inputs spanned about 17,000 to 1,100,000 sorted cells and 10%, 30% or 50% RNA. The sample is drawn from a study of molecular identifiers for immune sequencing clone quantification. Study information: In replicates, RNA from roughly 21,000 or 96,000 naive CD8 cells was split five ways, four sequenced. Points from the study as a whole: Clones of above 20 RNA copies carried over 99% of effector molecules; in naive cells they carried under 1%.

This chain uses TRBV7-6 with TRBJ2-6; D gene ambiguous. This clonotype was obtained from a human donor in good health. Some libraries in this study had Jurkat cell RNA spiked in. The sequenced sample consisted of naive CD8+ T cells from blood, with Jurkat cell RNA spiked in. As for subset: FACS-sorted CD8+CD4-CCR7+CD45RA+ naive T cells. In nucleotides, the CDR3 is TGTGCCAGCAGCTTTTACGACGGCATAATTGGGGCCAACGTCCTGACTTTC. The encoded protein is CASSFYDGIIGANVLTF.